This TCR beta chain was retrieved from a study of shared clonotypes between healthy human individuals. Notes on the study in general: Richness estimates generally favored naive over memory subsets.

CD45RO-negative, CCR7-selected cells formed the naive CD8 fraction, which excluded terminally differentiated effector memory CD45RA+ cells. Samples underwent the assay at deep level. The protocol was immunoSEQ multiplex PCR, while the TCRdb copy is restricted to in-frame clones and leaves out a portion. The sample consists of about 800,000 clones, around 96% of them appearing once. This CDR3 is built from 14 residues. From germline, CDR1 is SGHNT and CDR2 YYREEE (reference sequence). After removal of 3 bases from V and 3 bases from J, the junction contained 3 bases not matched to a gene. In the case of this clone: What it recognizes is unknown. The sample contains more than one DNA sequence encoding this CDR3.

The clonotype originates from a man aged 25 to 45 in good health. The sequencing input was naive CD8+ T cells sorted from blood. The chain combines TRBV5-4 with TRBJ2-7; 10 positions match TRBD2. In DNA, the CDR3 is TGTGCCAGCAGCTCCCGGACTAGCGGCTACGAGCAGTACTTC. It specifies CASSSRTSGYEQYF.